A selection of T cell receptor beta chains follows, all from one sample in a study of shared clonotypes between healthy human individuals. Sequencing used immunoSEQ multiplex PCR; TCRdb keeps in-frame clones, though not all of them. The sample shows around 1.5 million clones, approximately 98% of them seen only once. The sequencing sample was made of naive CD4+ T cells sorted from blood. These receptors were taken from a man younger than 45 in good health. CDR3s include the opening cysteine and the closing phenylalanine or tryptophan. D genes are given only for firm matches. Some rows mark clone size as missing; the rest say once, few, many or name a class of expanded clone.

TRBV18	18	TRBJ2-3	TRBD2	-	CASSPILGTSGSTDTQYF	TGTGCCAGCTCACCAATTTTGGGGACTAGCGGGAGCACAGATACGCAGTATTTT
TRBV12-5	15	TRBJ2-7	-	once	CASGLENLAPSEQYF	TGTGCTAGTGGTTTGGAGAACCTTGCCCCTTCCGAGCAGTACTTC
TRBV28	16	TRBJ2-5	TRBD2	-	CASSSWTSGRRETQYF	TGTGCCAGCAGTTCTTGGACTAGCGGGAGGAGGGAGACCCAGTACTTC
TRBV19	16	TRBJ2-4	-	-	CASSMNWRGGVNIQYF	TGTGCCAGTAGTATGAATTGGCGGGGCGGGGTCAACATTCAGTACTTC
TRBV5-5	13	TRBJ2-2	TRBD1	-	CASIPGGTGELFF	TGTGCCAGCATCCCAGGGGGAACCGGGGAGCTGTTTTTT
TRBV5-1	16	TRBJ1-5	TRBD1	-	CASSPRGGRGDQPQHF	TGCGCCAGCAGCCCCCGAGGGGGCAGGGGAGATCAGCCCCAGCATTTT
TRBV29-1	14	TRBJ2-7	TRBD1	-	CSVPTGTGGSEQYF	TGCAGCGTACCGACCGGGACAGGGGGCTCCGAGCAGTACTTC
TRBV5-5	14	TRBJ1-1	-	-	CASSRGQMNTEAFF	TGTGCCAGCAGCAGAGGACAGATGAACACTGAAGCTTTCTTT
TRBV7-9	14	TRBJ2-1	TRBD1	-	CASKRTGGLSEQFF	TGTGCCAGCAAACGGACAGGGGGCCTTAGTGAGCAGTTCTTC
TRBV6-5	13	TRBJ1-1	-	-	CASRPPLNTEAFF	TGTGCCAGCAGACCTCCATTGAACACTGAAGCTTTCTTT
TRBV6-9	16	TRBJ1-1	-	-	CARDRGLQSMNTEAFF	TGTGCCAGAGACCGGGGCCTGCAGTCCATGAACACTGAAGCTTTCTTT
TRBV7-2	15	TRBJ2-7	TRBD2	-	CASSLSGTTSYEQYF	TGTGCCAGCAGCCTTTCCGGGACTACTTCCTACGAGCAGTACTTC
TRBV7-2	16	TRBJ2-5	TRBD1	once	CASSLVPGGPQETQYF	TGTGCCAGCAGCTTAGTCCCAGGGGGCCCTCAAGAGACCCAGTACTTC
TRBV5-6	14	TRBJ2-7	-	once	CASTADQALYEQYF	TGTGCCAGCACCGCAGACCAGGCCCTATACGAGCAGTACTTC